The 2 T cell receptor beta chains listed next were all sequenced from one sample in a study of cytomegalovirus exposure and HLA in healthy donors. PCR involved 60 Vbeta and 13 Jbeta primers. This table comes from immunoSEQ multiplex PCR, and its TCRdb copy is limited to in-frame clones, with some not included. Among approximately 220,000 clones listed, about 80% were seen once. The sample was PBMCs. These receptors were taken from a man aged 35-49 years in good health and CMV-seropositive.

The chain couples TRBV7-6 to TRBJ2-3; TRBD1 aligns across 9 bases. CDR1 SGHVS and CDR2 FNYEAQ come from the germline V gene. The V segment lost 5 bases and the J segment 4 bases; nucleotides outside the gene matches: 7. The CDR3 spans 15 residues. CDR3 region: CASSLTTGGPDTQYF. CDR3 sequence (DNA): TGTGCCAGCAGCCTCACCACAGGGGGCCCAGATACGCAGTATTTT.

J is TRBJ2-1 and V is TRBV7-6; D is possibly TRBD2 (6 bases). Germline assignment: CDR1 SGHVS and CDR2 FNYEAQ. The CDR3 sequence is 15 residues long. V lost 0 bases and J 8 bases, leaving 14 bases between the germline ends. The CDR3 DNA reads TGTGCCAGCAGCTTAGCCGGAGGGTTTGGGGATGAGCAGTTCTTC. Its translation: CASSLAGGFGDEQFF.